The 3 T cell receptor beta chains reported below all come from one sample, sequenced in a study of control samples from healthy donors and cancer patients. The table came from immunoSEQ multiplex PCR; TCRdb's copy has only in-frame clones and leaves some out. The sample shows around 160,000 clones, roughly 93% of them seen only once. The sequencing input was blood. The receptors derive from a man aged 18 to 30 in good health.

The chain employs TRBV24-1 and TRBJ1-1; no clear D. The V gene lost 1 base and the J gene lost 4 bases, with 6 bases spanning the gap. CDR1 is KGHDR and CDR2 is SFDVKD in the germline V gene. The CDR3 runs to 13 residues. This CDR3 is CATSDLSGTEAFF. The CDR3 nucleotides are TGTGCCACCAGTGATTTATCAGGCACTGAAGCTTTCTTT.

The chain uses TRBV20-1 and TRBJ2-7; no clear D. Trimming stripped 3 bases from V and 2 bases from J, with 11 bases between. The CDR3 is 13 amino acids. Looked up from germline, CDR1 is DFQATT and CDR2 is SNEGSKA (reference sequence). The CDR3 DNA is TGCAGTGCTAGTTCACTATCAACCTACGAGCAGTACTTC. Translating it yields CSASSLSTYEQYF.

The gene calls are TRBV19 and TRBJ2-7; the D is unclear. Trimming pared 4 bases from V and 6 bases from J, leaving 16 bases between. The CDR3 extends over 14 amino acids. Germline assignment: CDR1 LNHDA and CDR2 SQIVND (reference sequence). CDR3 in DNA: TGTGCCAGTAGTACCTCAGGAAACCTAGGCGAGCAGTACTTC. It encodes CASSTSGNLGEQYF.